A selection of T cell receptor beta chains follows, all from one sample in a study of T-cell reconstitution after alpha-beta-depleted transplantation in children. Via MiXCR, TCRdb re-called the PCR reads, giving one row per CDR3 protein. Of 700,000 or so distinct CDR3 sequences listed, around 13% were seen once; the top ten hold 0.79%. Source: PBMCs, taken before TCRalphabeta/CD19-depleted stem cell transplant. The receptors come from a girl aged 2 to 9 with congenital amegakaryocytic thrombocytopenia, due to receive a stem cell transplant. Both conserved end residues are part of each CDR3. A D gene is named only where the DNA matches it firmly. The size field is filled for only some rows; it gives once, few, many or a size class.

J gene | V gene | clone size | D gene | CDR3 DNA | CDR3 protein
TRBJ2-1 | TRBV10-3 | many | TRBD1 | TGTGCCATCAGTGAGTCGACTCTGGGACAGGGGGCTGAAGATGAGCAGTTCTTC | CAISESTLGQGAEDEQFF
TRBJ2-1 | TRBV12-3/TRBV12-4 | NA | NA | TGTGCCAGCAGTTTAGATGCTAGGCTTTACAATGAGCAGTTCTTC | CASSLDARLYNEQFF
TRBJ1-4 | TRBV6-5 | many | TRBD1 | TGTGCCAGCAGTCCCGGGACAGGGGCCCCTTATGAAAAACTGTTTTTT | CASSPGTGAPYEKLFF
TRBJ1-1 | TRBV20-1 | NA | TRBD1 | TGCAGTGCGTCCGGACAGGGGAACACCAACACTGAAGCTTTCTTT | CSASGQGNTNTEAFF
TRBJ1-3 | TRBV7-8 | few | NA | TGTGCCAGCATCGAACGCAGCTCTGGAAACACCATATATTTT | CASIERSSGNTIYF
TRBJ1-1 | TRBV5-1 | many | TRBD1 | TGCGCCAGCAGCTTACAAGGGACAGGGACTGAAGCTTTCTTT | CASSLQGTGTEAFF
TRBJ2-3 | TRBV5-1 | few | NA | TGCGCCAGCAGCTTGAATCAGGGGCGGGACACAGATACGCAGTATTTT | CASSLNQGRDTDTQYF
TRBJ2-2 | TRBV27 | NA | NA | TGTGCCAGCAGTGCCCGGGGCTTGTGGAACACCGGGGAGCTGTTTTTT | CASSARGLWNTGELFF
TRBJ2-1 | TRBV18 | few | NA | TGTGCCAGCTCACCTACCGGAGGCGGCCGCTCCTACAATGAGCAGTTCTTC | CASSPTGGGRSYNEQFF
TRBJ1-3 | TRBV4-1 | few | NA | TGCGCCAGCAGCCAGTTTGACAGAACCTCTGGAAACACCATATATTTT | CASSQFDRTSGNTIYF
TRBJ2-7 | TRBV7-9 | few | NA | TGTGCCAGCTCGCAGGTTGAGCAGTACTTC | CASSQVEQYF
TRBJ2-3 | TRBV20-1 | many | NA | TGCAGTGGGACAGGGGCTAGCGGGGGAAGTACGCAGTATTTT | CSGTGASGGSTQYF
TRBJ2-1 | TRBV20-1 | few | TRBD2 | TGCAGTGCTATACTCCATCTAGCGGGAAGCTCCTACAATGAGCAGTTCTTC | CSAILHLAGSSYNEQFF
TRBJ2-1 | TRBV12-3/TRBV12-4 | few | TRBD2 | TGTGCCAGCAGTCCCGGGACTAAGTACAATGAGCAGTTCTTC | CASSPGTKYNEQFF
TRBJ2-3 | TRBV4-1 | NA | NA | TGCGCCAGCAGCCAAGGGAGTTTGGATACGCAGTATTTT | CASSQGSLDTQYF
TRBJ1-1 | TRBV20-1 | many | TRBD1 | TGCAGTGAAAGCAGACAGGGTGGATACACTGAAGCTTTCTTT | CSESRQGGYTEAFF
TRBJ2-3 | TRBV20-1 | few | TRBD2 | TGCAGTGGAGGTGGGCTGGCGGGAGGGCCCGCAGATACGCAGTATTTT | CSGGGLAGGPADTQYF
TRBJ1-5 | TRBV4-1 | few | NA | TGCGCCAGCAGCCAACCCCTCCGGGGATTCAATCAGCCCCAGCATTTT | CASSQPLRGFNQPQHF
TRBJ2-5 | TRBV10-3 | few | TRBD2 | TGTGCCATCAGCCCAGGGCGGGAGGGCCTGGAGACCCAGTACTTC | CAISPGREGLETQYF
TRBJ1-4 | TRBV12-3/TRBV12-4 | many | NA | TGTGCCAGCAGTTTAAAGGTTATGATCGCAAGTAATGAAAAACTGTTTTTT | CASSLKVMIASNEKLFF
TRBJ2-5 | TRBV3-1 | NA | NA | TGTGCCAGCAGCCAAAACCTTAACGTCGAACTGGAGACCCAGTACTTC | CASSQNLNVELETQYF
TRBJ2-7 | TRBV5-1 | NA | TRBD1 | TGCGCCAGCAGCCGAGAGGGGACAGCCCCCTACGAGCAGTACTTC | CASSREGTAPYEQYF
TRBJ2-2 | TRBV12-3/TRBV12-4 | few | NA | TGTGCCAGCAGTTTTACCAGGGAGCTGTTTTTT | CASSFTRELFF
TRBJ2-5 | TRBV7-2 | NA | NA | TGTGCCAGCAGTCAGCGGTTCCAAGAGACCCAGTACTTC | CASSQRFQETQYF
TRBJ2-7 | TRBV5-1 | NA | TRBD2 | TGCGCCAGCTCGACTAGCGGGAGTGGTCCCCCTTTATACGAGCAGTACTTC | CASSTSGSGPPLYEQYF
TRBJ1-1 | TRBV12-3/TRBV12-4 | many | NA | TGTGCCAGCAGGAATGACGGGAACACTGAAGCTTTCTTT | CASRNDGNTEAFF
TRBJ2-7 | TRBV10-2 | many | TRBD2 | TGCGCCAGCGGCAATTGGGTGGCGGGAGCCGAGCAGTACTTC | CASGNWVAGAEQYF
TRBJ2-1 | TRBV29-1 | NA | NA | TGCAGCGTTGAAGCCCGTTTCCTTCCGAGGCAGTTCTTC | CSVEARFLPRQFF
TRBJ2-5 | TRBV5-1 | NA | TRBD2 | TGCGCCAGCAGCCGAAATACAAGGACTAGCTTGCGGGAGACCCAGTACTTC | CASSRNTRTSLRETQYF
TRBJ2-5 | TRBV6-5 | NA | TRBD2 | TGTGCCAGCAGTTACGTAGCGGGAGGTTCGGAGACCCAGTACTTC | CASSYVAGGSETQYF
TRBJ2-7 | TRBV7-9 | NA | TRBD1 | TGTGCCAGCAGCTTAACTGTCAGACAGGGGGCTCTTCGCGAGCAGTACTTC | CASSLTVRQGALREQYF
TRBJ2-7 | TRBV28 | many | TRBD2 | TGTGCCAGCAGTTCTGCTAGCGGGGCCCACTACGAGCAGTACTTC | CASSSASGAHYEQYF
TRBJ2-3 | TRBV24-1 | many | TRBD1 | TGTGCCACCAGTGATTCCACAGGGGGCCTGACAGATACGCAGTATTTT | CATSDSTGGLTDTQYF
TRBJ2-3 | TRBV20-1 | NA | NA | TGCAGTGCCAGACAGGAGGTGGGCGATACGCAGTATTTT | CSARQEVGDTQYF
TRBJ2-5 | TRBV7-9 | NA | NA | TGTGCCGGAGAAGAGACCCAGTACTTC | CAGEETQYF
TRBJ2-3 | TRBV29-1 | few | NA | TGCAGCGTTGAACCGGGTCTGGGTACGCAGTATTTT | CSVEPGLGTQYF
TRBJ1-3 | TRBV11-2 | few | TRBD1 | TGTGCCAGCAGCTTAGATCCAGGGGGCTTCTCTGGAAACACCATATATTTT | CASSLDPGGFSGNTIYF
TRBJ2-5 | TRBV4-1 | few | NA | TGCGCCAGCAGCCACCGGGTCGAAGAGACCCAGTACTTC | CASSHRVEETQYF
TRBJ2-3 | TRBV10-3 | many | NA | TGTGCCATCACGGATTCCACAGATACGCAGTATTTT | CAITDSTDTQYF
TRBJ2-2 | TRBV3-1 | NA | NA | TGTGCCTGCAGCCAAGATAACTGGGGGACGGAGAACACCGGGGAGCTGTTTTTT | CACSQDNWGTENTGELFF
TRBJ1-1 | TRBV3-1 | few | NA | TGTGCCAGCAGCCAAGCGTTCTGGACGGGGAACACTGAAGCTTTCTTT | CASSQAFWTGNTEAFF
TRBJ2-5 | TRBV5-5 | NA | TRBD1 | TGTGCCAGCAGCTTGACCGGGACAGGGGGCACAGAGACCCAGTACTTC | CASSLTGTGGTETQYF
TRBJ2-1 | TRBV18 | NA | NA | TGTGCCAGCTCACCACCGAGACTTGATTCCTACAATGAGCAGTTCTTC | CASSPPRLDSYNEQFF
TRBJ1-1 | TRBV6-5 | few | NA | TGTGCCAGCAGTTACTACCTCACCTCAGACGGGGGGAACACTGAAGCTTTCTTT | CASSYYLTSDGGNTEAFF
TRBJ2-7 | TRBV15 | NA | NA | TGTGCCACCAGCAGAGGACAGGTCCCCTACGAGCAGTACTTC | CATSRGQVPYEQYF
TRBJ1-6 | TRBV27 | NA | NA | TGTGCCAGCAGTTTGGAAGGGGCGGGGAATTCACCCCTCCACTTT | CASSLEGAGNSPLHF
TRBJ2-1 | TRBV2 | few | NA | TGTGCCAGTTGCCTTCAGGGGATCGGCTCCTACAATGAGCAGTTCTTC | CASCLQGIGSYNEQFF
TRBJ2-3 | TRBV28 | many | NA | TGTGCCAGCAGTGAACCGTCGGGTGGAAGCACAGATACGCAGTATTTT | CASSEPSGGSTDTQYF
TRBJ2-3 | TRBV23-1 | NA | NA | TGCGCCAGCAGTCAACCCAGCGCACGGGATCGGTCGGATACGCAGTATTTT | CASSQPSARDRSDTQYF
TRBJ2-2 | TRBV27 | NA | NA | TGTGCCAGTAATGGGGGCCCCCAACCCCACGGGGAGCTGTTTTTT | CASNGGPQPHGELFF